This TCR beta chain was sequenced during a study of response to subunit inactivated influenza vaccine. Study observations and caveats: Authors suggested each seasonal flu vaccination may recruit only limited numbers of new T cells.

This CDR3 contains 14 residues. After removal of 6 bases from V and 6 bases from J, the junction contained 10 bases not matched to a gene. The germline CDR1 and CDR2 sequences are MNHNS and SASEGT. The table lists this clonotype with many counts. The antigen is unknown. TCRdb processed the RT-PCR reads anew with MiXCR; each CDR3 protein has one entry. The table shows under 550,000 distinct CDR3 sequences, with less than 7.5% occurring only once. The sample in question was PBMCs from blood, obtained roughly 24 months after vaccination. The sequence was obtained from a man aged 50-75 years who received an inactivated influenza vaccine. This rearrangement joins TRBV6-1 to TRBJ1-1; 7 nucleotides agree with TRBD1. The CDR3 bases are TGTGCCAGCAGCAGGACAGGCGGACACTCTGAAGCTTTCTTT. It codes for CASSRTGGHSEAFF.